This entry concerns a single TCR beta chain. Its antigen is still unknown. The source of the sample is a study of radiotherapy plus CTLA-4 blockade in lung cancer. Findings of the study overall: The authors reported that early blood T cell clone dynamics, with interferon-beta, best predicted response.

The CDR3 sequence is 17 residues long. Germline loops: CDR1 KGHSH, CDR2 LQKENI. V lost 1 base and J 2 bases, leaving 18 bases between the germline ends. The assay was immunoSEQ multiplex PCR, and TCRdb's table has in-frame clones only and misses some. The data contain fewer than 100,000 clones, about four fifths of them seen just once; the ten biggest clones take up around 0.72%. This TCR came from a human donor with non-small cell lung cancer who had stable disease on radiotherapy plus ipilimumab. The specimen was peripheral blood, collected from a patient treated with radiotherapy plus ipilimumab. The rearrangement uses TRBV18 and TRBJ2-7, with D maybe TRBD1 (5 bases). CDR3: CASSPLPRNRITYEQYF. The CDR3, as DNA: TGTGCCAGCTCACCACTTCCCCGGAACAGGATTACCTACGAGCAGTACTTC.